The source of this T cell receptor beta chain is a study of cytomegalovirus exposure and HLA in healthy donors. Germline V gene sequence: CDR1 MNHEY, CDR2 SVGAGI. The CDR3 runs 11 residues. Deletions cut 6 bases from V and 4 bases from J, with 7 bases between. This clone turned up a few times. The table came from immunoSEQ multiplex PCR; TCRdb's copy has only in-frame clones and leaves some out. The sample has around 190,000 clones; about three quarters are singletons. The chain is built from TRBV6-5 and TRBJ2-7; possible D gene TRBD1, 6 bases. The sequence was obtained from a woman aged 25 to 39 in good health and CMV-seronegative. The sample consisted of PBMCs. The CDR3 DNA sequence: TGTGCCAGCAGACAGGGATACGAGCAGTACTTC. Translated, it gives CASRQGYEQYF.